A selection of T cell receptor beta chains follows, all from one sample in a study of neurological immune-mediated disorders. TCRdb passed the 5' RACE reads through MiXCR, listing each CDR3 protein once. The sample consists of approximately 89,000 distinct CDR3 sequences, around 4.5% of them appearing once. Source material: PBMCs. Receptor source: a woman in her fifties or sixties with multiple sclerosis. CDR3s include the opening cysteine and the closing phenylalanine or tryptophan. Fields, in order: J gene, D gene, clone size, V gene, CDR3 DNA, CDR3 protein. D genes are given only for firm matches. The listing skips clone size in some rows; elsewhere it reads once, few, many or a size class.

J gene: TRBJ2-1; D gene: TRBD2; clone size: many; V gene: TRBV5-1; CDR3 DNA: TGCGCCAGCAGCCCATGGACTAGCGGGGAAGTTGAGCAGTTCTTC; CDR3 protein: CASSPWTSGEVEQFF
J gene: TRBJ1-1; D gene: -; clone size: many; V gene: TRBV3-1; CDR3 DNA: TGTGCCAGCAGCCCCACTTCGGCAGGGCTAAACACTGAAGCTTTCTTT; CDR3 protein: CASSPTSAGLNTEAFF
J gene: TRBJ1-1; D gene: TRBD1; clone size: many; V gene: TRBV3-1; CDR3 DNA: TGTGCCAGCAGCCAAAACAGGGGGAACACTGAAGCTTTCTTT; CDR3 protein: CASSQNRGNTEAFF
J gene: TRBJ1-5; D gene: TRBD1; clone size: many; V gene: TRBV24-1; CDR3 DNA: TGTGCCACCAGTGAAGGGACAGGTGGGAGTCAGCCCCAGCATTTT; CDR3 protein: CATSEGTGGSQPQHF
J gene: TRBJ1-1; D gene: -; clone size: many; V gene: TRBV3-1; CDR3 DNA: TGTGCCAGCAGCCAAGATCCCCTGGGCACTGAAGCTTTCTTT; CDR3 protein: CASSQDPLGTEAFF
J gene: TRBJ2-7; D gene: TRBD2; clone size: many; V gene: TRBV6-5; CDR3 DNA: TGTGCCAGCAGTTACGCGGGGGTTGACGAGCAGTACTTC; CDR3 protein: CASSYAGVDEQYF
J gene: TRBJ1-1; D gene: -; clone size: many; V gene: TRBV5-1; CDR3 DNA: TGCGCCAGCAGCGCCCCAGGGGCAGTAAACACTGAAGCTTTCTTT; CDR3 protein: CASSAPGAVNTEAFF
J gene: TRBJ1-1; D gene: TRBD1; clone size: many; V gene: TRBV6-5; CDR3 DNA: TGTGCCAGCAGAAACTCCGGGACAGGGGGGCCTTACACTGAAGCTTTCTTT; CDR3 protein: CASRNSGTGGPYTEAFF
J gene: TRBJ1-2; D gene: -; clone size: many; V gene: TRBV6-5; CDR3 DNA: TGTGCCAGCAGTTACTCGATAGCCCAGACGGATGGCTACACCTTC; CDR3 protein: CASSYSIAQTDGYTF
J gene: TRBJ2-1; D gene: -; clone size: many; V gene: TRBV11-1; CDR3 DNA: TGTGCCAGCAGCTTAGTACCCGGCTCCTACAATGAGCAGTTCTTC; CDR3 protein: CASSLVPGSYNEQFF
J gene: TRBJ1-2; D gene: -; clone size: many; V gene: TRBV5-1; CDR3 DNA: TGCGCCAGCAGCTCCAAACCCCCGACAGGCTATGGCTACACCTTC; CDR3 protein: CASSSKPPTGYGYTF
J gene: TRBJ2-3; D gene: -; clone size: many; V gene: TRBV15; CDR3 DNA: TGTGCCACCAGCAGAGATGGTGGGTTATTGGCAGATACGCAGTATTTT; CDR3 protein: CATSRDGGLLADTQYF
J gene: TRBJ1-3; D gene: -; clone size: many; V gene: TRBV20-1; CDR3 DNA: TGTAGTGCTAGATTAGACGGAAGCTCTGGAAACACCATATATTTT; CDR3 protein: CSARLDGSSGNTIYF
J gene: TRBJ2-1; D gene: TRBD2; clone size: many; V gene: TRBV20-1; CDR3 DNA: TGCAGTGCTAGAGAACTGACTAGCGGGTTTTACAATGAGCAGTTCTTC; CDR3 protein: CSARELTSGFYNEQFF
J gene: TRBJ2-3; D gene: -; clone size: many; V gene: TRBV5-1; CDR3 DNA: TGCGCCAGCAGCGGGAGGAGAGAAACCCGAGATACGCAGTATTTT; CDR3 protein: CASSGRRETRDTQYF
J gene: TRBJ2-5; D gene: TRBD1; clone size: many; V gene: TRBV12-3/TRBV12-4; CDR3 DNA: TGTGCCAGCAGAGTGACAGGGGGTACTGAGACCCAGTACTTC; CDR3 protein: CASRVTGGTETQYF
J gene: TRBJ1-6; D gene: -; clone size: many; V gene: TRBV9; CDR3 DNA: TGTGCCAGCAGCGTTTTGGAGGGGTATAATTCACCCCTCCACTTT; CDR3 protein: CASSVLEGYNSPLHF
J gene: TRBJ2-7; D gene: -; clone size: many; V gene: TRBV5-1; CDR3 DNA: TGCGCCAGCAGCTCCCAGGGCCCGGTCGAGCAGTACTTC; CDR3 protein: CASSSQGPVEQYF
J gene: TRBJ2-1; D gene: TRBD1; clone size: many; V gene: TRBV11-2; CDR3 DNA: TGTGCCAGCTGTGAGACAGGGGGAGTGAATGAGCAGTTCTTC; CDR3 protein: CASCETGGVNEQFF
J gene: TRBJ2-6; D gene: -; clone size: many; V gene: TRBV11-2; CDR3 DNA: TGTGCCAGCAGCTCCTTTGCTATTAGCTCTGGGGCCAACGTCCTGACTTTC; CDR3 protein: CASSSFAISSGANVLTF
J gene: TRBJ2-5; D gene: -; clone size: many; V gene: TRBV10-2; CDR3 DNA: TGCGCCAGCAGTGACCCAGCCAGGGGAGGGGAGACCCAGTACTTC; CDR3 protein: CASSDPARGGETQYF
J gene: TRBJ1-1; D gene: TRBD1; clone size: many; V gene: TRBV7-2; CDR3 DNA: TGTGCCAGCAGCTATAGACAGGGGATGCGCACTGAAGCTTTCTTT; CDR3 protein: CASSYRQGMRTEAFF
J gene: TRBJ1-1; D gene: TRBD1; clone size: many; V gene: TRBV20-1; CDR3 DNA: TGCAGTGCTAGAGCCCCGACAGGGGAGAACACTGAAGCTTTCTTT; CDR3 protein: CSARAPTGENTEAFF
J gene: TRBJ2-1; D gene: TRBD2; clone size: many; V gene: TRBV5-6; CDR3 DNA: TGTGCCAGCAGCAACCCTAGCGGGGGGGCTTATGAGCAGTTCTTC; CDR3 protein: CASSNPSGGAYEQFF
J gene: TRBJ1-2; D gene: -; clone size: many; V gene: TRBV5-1; CDR3 DNA: TGCGCCAGCAGCCCGTCGACCGCTAACTATGGCTACACCTTC; CDR3 protein: CASSPSTANYGYTF
J gene: TRBJ1-6; D gene: TRBD1; clone size: many; V gene: TRBV6-1; CDR3 DNA: TGTGCCAGCAGACCACCGGGACAGGAGAGTTCACCCCTCCACTTT; CDR3 protein: CASRPPGQESSPLHF
J gene: TRBJ1-1; D gene: TRBD1; clone size: many; V gene: TRBV29-1; CDR3 DNA: TGCAGCGTTGGACAGGGGGGAAACACTGAAGCTTTCTTT; CDR3 protein: CSVGQGGNTEAFF
J gene: TRBJ2-7; D gene: -; clone size: medium-sized; V gene: TRBV4-2; CDR3 DNA: TGTGCCAGCAGCCAAGATGGGTACGAGCAGTACTTC; CDR3 protein: CASSQDGYEQYF
J gene: TRBJ2-7; D gene: -; clone size: many; V gene: TRBV21-1; CDR3 DNA: TGTGCCAGCAGCAACCGGGACAGGGGCCCCTACGAGCAGTACTTC; CDR3 protein: CASSNRDRGPYEQYF
J gene: TRBJ2-3; D gene: -; clone size: many; V gene: TRBV5-4; CDR3 DNA: TGTGCCAGCAGCTTGGATCGGCTGGGCGCAGATACGCAGTATTTT; CDR3 protein: CASSLDRLGADTQYF
J gene: TRBJ1-3; D gene: TRBD1; clone size: many; V gene: TRBV20-1; CDR3 DNA: TGCAGTGCTAGAAGGGACAGGGGAGGCGGAAACACCATATATTTT; CDR3 protein: CSARRDRGGGNTIYF
J gene: TRBJ1-1; D gene: -; clone size: many; V gene: TRBV5-1; CDR3 DNA: TGCGCCAGCAACGTGACACCTATGAACACTGAAGCTTTCTTT; CDR3 protein: CASNVTPMNTEAFF
J gene: TRBJ2-4; D gene: -; clone size: many; V gene: TRBV18; CDR3 DNA: TGTGCCAGCTCCGGGACAGCCAAAAACATTCAGTACTTC; CDR3 protein: CASSGTAKNIQYF
J gene: TRBJ1-1; D gene: TRBD1; clone size: many; V gene: TRBV11-2; CDR3 DNA: TGTGCCAGCAGCGCACATCAGGGGGGAATAACTGAAGCTTTCTTT; CDR3 protein: CASSAHQGGITEAFF
J gene: TRBJ1-5; D gene: -; clone size: many; V gene: TRBV5-1; CDR3 DNA: TGCGCCAGCAGCTTGGGGCCCGTGGGTGGCAATCAGCCCCAGCATTTT; CDR3 protein: CASSLGPVGGNQPQHF
J gene: TRBJ1-2; D gene: -; clone size: many; V gene: TRBV4-1; CDR3 DNA: TGCGCCAGCAGCCAAGTGGCGGGGCGCAGGGGCGTCGACACCTTC; CDR3 protein: CASSQVAGRRGVDTF
J gene: TRBJ2-2; D gene: TRBD2; clone size: many; V gene: TRBV5-1; CDR3 DNA: TGCGCCAGCAGCTTTACTAGCGGGGGTAACACCGGGGAGCTGTTTTTT; CDR3 protein: CASSFTSGGNTGELFF
J gene: TRBJ2-3; D gene: TRBD2; clone size: -; V gene: TRBV6-1; CDR3 DNA: TGTGCCAGCAGGAACCCCGAATTTAGCCAGGGACTAGCGGGGGGATCCTTAAGCACAGATACGCAGTATTTT; CDR3 protein: CASRNPEFSQGLAGGSLSTDTQYF
J gene: TRBJ2-1; D gene: -; clone size: many; V gene: TRBV12-3/TRBV12-4; CDR3 DNA: TGTGCCAGCAGTTTGGGTGGGAATGAGCAGTTCTTC; CDR3 protein: CASSLGGNEQFF
J gene: TRBJ2-1; D gene: -; clone size: many; V gene: TRBV20-1; CDR3 DNA: TGCAGTGCTAGAGGACAGAGCTCCTACAATGAGCAGTTCTTC; CDR3 protein: CSARGQSSYNEQFF
J gene: TRBJ1-1; D gene: -; clone size: few; V gene: TRBV30; CDR3 DNA: TGTGCCTGGACAGGATCTTTCTCGAACACTGAAGCTTTCTTT; CDR3 protein: CAWTGSFSNTEAFF
J gene: TRBJ1-1; D gene: TRBD1; clone size: many; V gene: TRBV5-8; CDR3 DNA: TGTGCCAGCAGCTCCGGGACAGGGAAGAACACTGAAGCTTTCTTT; CDR3 protein: CASSSGTGKNTEAFF
J gene: TRBJ2-1; D gene: -; clone size: many; V gene: TRBV5-1; CDR3 DNA: TGCGCCAGCAGCTTGGGTACGCCGAGTTACAATGAGCAGTTCTTC; CDR3 protein: CASSLGTPSYNEQFF
J gene: TRBJ1-6; D gene: TRBD1; clone size: many; V gene: TRBV13; CDR3 DNA: TGTGCCAGCAAGGACAGGAATAATTCACCCCTCCACTTT; CDR3 protein: CASKDRNNSPLHF
J gene: TRBJ1-2; D gene: -; clone size: many; V gene: TRBV7-9; CDR3 DNA: TGTGCCAGCAGCTTACAACGCGGACGATCTAACTATGGCTACACCTTC; CDR3 protein: CASSLQRGRSNYGYTF
J gene: TRBJ2-7; D gene: TRBD2; clone size: many; V gene: TRBV29-1; CDR3 DNA: TGCAGCGTTGAAGCTAGCGGGGATTCCTACGAGCAGTACTTC; CDR3 protein: CSVEASGDSYEQYF
J gene: TRBJ2-5; D gene: -; clone size: many; V gene: TRBV29-1; CDR3 DNA: TGCAGCGTTGCCGGGGAAACACTAGGGGAGACCCAGTACTTC; CDR3 protein: CSVAGETLGETQYF
J gene: TRBJ2-2; D gene: -; clone size: many; V gene: TRBV9; CDR3 DNA: TGTGCCAGCAGCGCCGGGACCCACTCAACCGGGGAGCTGTTTTTT; CDR3 protein: CASSAGTHSTGELFF
J gene: TRBJ1-1; D gene: -; clone size: many; V gene: TRBV6-6; CDR3 DNA: TGTGCCAGCAACGAACCTGTGAACACTGAAGCTTTCTTT; CDR3 protein: CASNEPVNTEAFF
J gene: TRBJ2-5; D gene: -; clone size: many; V gene: TRBV29-1; CDR3 DNA: TGCAGCGTTGAAGGGATCAGGGGCCAAGAGACCCAGTACTTC; CDR3 protein: CSVEGIRGQETQYF
J gene: TRBJ2-2; D gene: TRBD2; clone size: many; V gene: TRBV5-1; CDR3 DNA: TGCGCCAGCAGCCAGGGACTACCATTAGCGAAGGACGGGGAGCTGTTTTTT; CDR3 protein: CASSQGLPLAKDGELFF